This T cell receptor (beta chain) emerged from a study of cytomegalovirus exposure and HLA in healthy donors. 60 Vbeta and 13 Jbeta primers were used in PCR. The repertoire was sequenced with immunoSEQ multiplex PCR; TCRdb's copy has only in-frame clones and lacks some. The sample consists of tens of thousands of clones, roughly 84% of them appearing once. A single count supports this clone. This clonotype was sampled from a woman aged 25 to 39 in good health and CMV-seronegative. Material for sequencing was PBMCs.

For the CDR3, the DNA is TGTGCCAGCGCTACAGGGGATGTGGGCAATCAGCCCCAGCATTTT. Its protein is CASATGDVGNQPQHF. This sequence joins TRBV28 and TRBJ1-5; 7 bases align to TRBD1. The CDR3 has 15 residues. Losses at the gene ends were 8 bases for V and 2 bases for J; bases not matched to a gene: 9. CDR1 MDHEN and CDR2 SYDVKM come from the germline V gene.